These 6 T cell receptor beta chains were all obtained from the same sample, sequenced in a study of STAT3 mutations in large granular lymphocyte leukemia. General study findings and limits: Every T-LGLL patient had at least one immunodominant TCRbeta clonotype.

Antigens of these TCRs are unknown. The assay was immunoSEQ multiplex PCR, and TCRdb's table has in-frame clones only and misses some. The sample has about 42,000 clones; roughly 77% are singletons. Sequences were obtained from PBMCs. The source is a human donor with T large granular lymphocyte leukemia. Some clones in this sample may be carry-over from other donors' samples.

The CDR3 spells CASSEIGTGELFF. DNA for the CDR3: TGCGCCAGCAGTGAGATAGGCACCGGGGAGCTGTTTTTT. This chain joins TRBV10-1 and TRBJ2-2, with no clear D. CDR1 is WNHNN and CDR2 is SYGVQD in the germline V gene (reference sequence). V was cut by 2 bases and J by 4 bases, with 5 bases left in between. The CDR3 runs 13 residues.

The chain combines TRBV6-5 with TRBJ1-2; TRBD1 matches at 7 bases. J lost 8 bases, V lost 2 bases, and 8 bases had no gene match. The CDR3 is 14 amino acids. Per the germline V gene, CDR1 is MNHEY and CDR2 is SVGAGI. CDR3 nucleotide sequence: TGTGCCAGCAGTTACAGGGGGCTAGTGGGGGGCTACACCTTC. It yields the protein CASSYRGLVGGYTF.

V gene TRBV11-3 combines with J gene TRBJ2-7; D unresolved. Germline V gene lookup returns CDR1 SGHNT and CDR2 YENEEA. The germline V and J ends were trimmed by 0 bases and 5 bases, with 5 bases remaining between them. The CDR3 totals 12 residues. CDR3 region: CASSLDSDEQYF. The DNA of the CDR3 is TGTGCCAGCAGCTTAGATTCGGACGAGCAGTACTTC.

The chain has TRBV10-3 and TRBJ2-1; TRBD1 agrees at 9 bases. CDR1 is ENHRY, CDR2 SYGVKD, per germline. This CDR3 region has 15 residues. Unmatched junction bases numbered 4, after V lost 1 base and J lost 6 bases. The CDR3 here is CAISEYRQGGNEQFF. In DNA, the CDR3 is TGTGCCATCAGTGAGTATCGACAGGGGGGCAATGAGCAGTTCTTC.

The rearrangement joins TRBV29-1 to TRBJ2-1; either TRBD1 or TRBD2 may supply D (5 bases each). This CDR3 is built from 15 residues. Trimming cost V 3 bases and J 0 bases, with 12 bases left between them. CDR1 is SQVTM and CDR2 is ANQGSEA in the germline V gene. The CDR3 sequence is CSVDGTEVSYNEQFF. CDR3 nucleotide sequence: TGCAGCGTTGATGGGACCGAGGTCTCCTACAATGAGCAGTTCTTC.

V usage is TRBV28 and J usage is TRBJ2-3; TRBD2 agrees at 10 bases. J was trimmed by 2 bases and V by 5 bases; bases with no gene match: 4. The CDR3 sequence is 15 residues long. CDR1 is MDHEN and CDR2 is SYDVKM in the germline V gene. The CDR3 loop is CASSQLAGPTDTQYF. DNA of the CDR3: TGTGCCAGCAGTCAACTAGCGGGGCCCACAGATACGCAGTATTTT.